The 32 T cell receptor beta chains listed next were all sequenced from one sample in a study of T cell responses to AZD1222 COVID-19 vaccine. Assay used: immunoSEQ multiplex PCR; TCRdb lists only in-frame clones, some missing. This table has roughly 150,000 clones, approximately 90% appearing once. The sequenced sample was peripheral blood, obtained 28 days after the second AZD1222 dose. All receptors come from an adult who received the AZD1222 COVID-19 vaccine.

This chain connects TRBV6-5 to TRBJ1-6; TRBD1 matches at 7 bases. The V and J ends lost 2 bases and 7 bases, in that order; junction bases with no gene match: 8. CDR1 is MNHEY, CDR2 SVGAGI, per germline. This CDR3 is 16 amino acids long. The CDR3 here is CASSYLGQPPNSPLHF. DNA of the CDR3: TGTGCCAGCAGTTACCTGGGACAGCCACCGAATTCACCCCTCCACTTT.

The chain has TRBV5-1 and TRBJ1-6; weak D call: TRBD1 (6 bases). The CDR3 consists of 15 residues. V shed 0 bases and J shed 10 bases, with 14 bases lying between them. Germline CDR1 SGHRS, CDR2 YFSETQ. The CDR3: CASSLGSGGASPLHF. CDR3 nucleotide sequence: TGCGCCAGCAGCTTGGGGTCCGGGGGCGCCTCACCCCTCCACTTT. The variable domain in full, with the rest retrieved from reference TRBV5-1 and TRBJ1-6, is KAGVTQTPRYLIKTRGQQVTLSCSPISGHRSVSWYQQTPGQGLQFLFEYFSETQRNKGNFPGRFSGRQFSNSRSEMNVSTLELGDSALYLCASSLGSGGASPLHFGNGTRLTVT.

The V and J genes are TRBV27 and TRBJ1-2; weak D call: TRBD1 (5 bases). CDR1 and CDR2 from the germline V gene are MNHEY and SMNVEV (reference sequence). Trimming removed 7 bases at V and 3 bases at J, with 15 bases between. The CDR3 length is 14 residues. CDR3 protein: CASTERGGDYGYTF. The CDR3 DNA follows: TGTGCCAGCACAGAACGGGGGGGGGACTATGGCTACACCTTC.

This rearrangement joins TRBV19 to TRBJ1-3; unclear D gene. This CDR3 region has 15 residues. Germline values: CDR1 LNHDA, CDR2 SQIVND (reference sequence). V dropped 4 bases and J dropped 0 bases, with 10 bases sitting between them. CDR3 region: CASSTGGASGNTIYF. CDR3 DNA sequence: TGTGCCAGTAGTACCGGCGGAGCCTCTGGAAACACCATATATTTT.

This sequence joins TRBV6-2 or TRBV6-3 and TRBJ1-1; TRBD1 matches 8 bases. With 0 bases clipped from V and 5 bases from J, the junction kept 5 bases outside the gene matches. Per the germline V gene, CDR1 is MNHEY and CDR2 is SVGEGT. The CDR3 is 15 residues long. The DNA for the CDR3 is TGTGCCAGCAGTTACTCGACCCAGGGGGCAACTGAAGCTTTCTTT. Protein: CASSYSTQGATEAFF.

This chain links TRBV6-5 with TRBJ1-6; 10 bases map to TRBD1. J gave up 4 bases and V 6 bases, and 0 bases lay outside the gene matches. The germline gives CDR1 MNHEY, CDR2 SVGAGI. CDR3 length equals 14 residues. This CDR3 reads CASRDRGYNSPLHF. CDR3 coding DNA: TGTGCCAGCAGGGACAGGGGGTATAATTCACCCCTCCACTTT.

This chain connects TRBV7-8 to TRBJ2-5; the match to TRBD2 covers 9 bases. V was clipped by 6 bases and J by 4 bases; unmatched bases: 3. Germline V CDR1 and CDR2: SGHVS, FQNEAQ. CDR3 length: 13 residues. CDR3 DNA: TGTGCCAGCAGTCTAGCGGGAAGAGAGACCCAGTACTTC. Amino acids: CASSLAGRETQYF.

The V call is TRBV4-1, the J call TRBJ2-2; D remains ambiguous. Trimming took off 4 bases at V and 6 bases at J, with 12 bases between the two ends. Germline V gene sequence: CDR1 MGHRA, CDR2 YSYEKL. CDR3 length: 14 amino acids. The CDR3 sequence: CASSLGARSGELFF. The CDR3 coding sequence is TGCGCCAGCAGCCTAGGCGCGCGCTCCGGGGAGCTGTTTTTT.

CDR3 loop: CASSRDRDGYTF. The CDR3 coding sequence is TGTGCCAGCAGCAGAGACAGGGATGGCTACACCTTC. The rearrangement links TRBV7-9 to TRBJ1-2; TRBD1 aligns across 7 bases. Germline V gene lookup returns CDR1 SEHNR and CDR2 FQNEAQ (reference sequence). V was clipped by 5 bases and J by 6 bases; unmatched bases: 3. This CDR3 is built from 12 residues.

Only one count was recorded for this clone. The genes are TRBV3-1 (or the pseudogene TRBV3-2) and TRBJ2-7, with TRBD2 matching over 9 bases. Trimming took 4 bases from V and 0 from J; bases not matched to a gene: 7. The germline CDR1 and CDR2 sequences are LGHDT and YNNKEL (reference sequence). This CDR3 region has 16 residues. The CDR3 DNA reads TGTGCCAGCAGCCGTCTCGGCGGGAGGGCCTCCTACGAGCAGTACTTC. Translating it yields CASSRLGGRASYEQYF.

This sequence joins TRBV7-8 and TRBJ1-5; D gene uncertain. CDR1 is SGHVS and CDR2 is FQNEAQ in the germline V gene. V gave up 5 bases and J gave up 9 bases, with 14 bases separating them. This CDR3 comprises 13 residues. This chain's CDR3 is CASSRARTAPQHF. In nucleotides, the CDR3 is TGTGCCAGCAGCCGGGCCAGAACGGCGCCCCAGCATTTT.

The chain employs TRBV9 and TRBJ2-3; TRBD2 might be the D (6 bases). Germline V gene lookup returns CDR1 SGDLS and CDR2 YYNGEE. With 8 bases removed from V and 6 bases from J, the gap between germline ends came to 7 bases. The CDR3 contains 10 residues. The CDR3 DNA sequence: TGTGCCAGTGGAGGGGATACGCAGTATTTT. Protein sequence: CASGGDTQYF.

The CDR3 nucleotides are TGTGCCTGGAAGTTAGGGTCCTATAATTCACCCCTCCACTTT. It yields the protein CAWKLGSYNSPLHF. This chain connects TRBV30 to TRBJ1-6, with D unclear. V was pared by 4 bases and J by 1 base, with 8 bases between. Germline lookup yields CDR1 GTSNPN and CDR2 SVGIG (reference sequence). The CDR3 spans 14 residues.

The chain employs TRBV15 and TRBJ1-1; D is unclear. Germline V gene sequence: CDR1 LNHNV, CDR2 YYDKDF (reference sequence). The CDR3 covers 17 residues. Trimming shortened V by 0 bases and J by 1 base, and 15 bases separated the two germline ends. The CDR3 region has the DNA TGTGCCACCAGCAGAGATAACCGGTATGGGAGGAACACTGAAGCTTTCTTT. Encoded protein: CATSRDNRYGRNTEAFF.

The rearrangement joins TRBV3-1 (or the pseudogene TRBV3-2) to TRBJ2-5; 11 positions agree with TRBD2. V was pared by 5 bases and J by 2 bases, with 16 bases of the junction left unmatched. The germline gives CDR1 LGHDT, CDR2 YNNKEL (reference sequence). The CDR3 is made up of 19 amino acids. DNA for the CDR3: TGTGCCAGCAGCAAGATGTTAGTAGCGGGGGGGCCGTGGCAAGAGACCCAGTACTTC. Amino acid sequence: CASSKMLVAGGPWQETQYF.

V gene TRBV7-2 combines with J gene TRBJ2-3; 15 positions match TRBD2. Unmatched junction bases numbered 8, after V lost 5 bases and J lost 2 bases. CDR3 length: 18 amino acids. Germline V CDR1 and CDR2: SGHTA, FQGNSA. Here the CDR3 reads CASSMGLAGGRDTDTQYF. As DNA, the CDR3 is TGTGCCAGCAGCATGGGACTAGCGGGAGGTAGAGACACAGATACGCAGTATTTT.

The CDR3 region is CSVGPPGGREEKLFF. Here the CDR3 DNA reads TGCAGCGTTGGCCCCCCAGGGGGCCGGGAGGAAAAACTGTTTTTT. The chain joins TRBV29-1 to TRBJ1-4; the match to TRBD1 covers 8 bases. CDR1 and CDR2 (germline): SQVTM, ANQGSEA. There are 15 residues in the CDR3. With 4 bases clipped from V and 8 bases from J, the junction kept 12 bases outside the gene matches.

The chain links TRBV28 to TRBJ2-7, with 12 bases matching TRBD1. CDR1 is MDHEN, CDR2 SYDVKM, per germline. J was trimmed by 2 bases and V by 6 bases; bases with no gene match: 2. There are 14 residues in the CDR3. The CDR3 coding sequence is TGTGCCAGCAGAGGGACAGGGGGCACCTACGAGCAGTACTTC. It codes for CASRGTGGTYEQYF.

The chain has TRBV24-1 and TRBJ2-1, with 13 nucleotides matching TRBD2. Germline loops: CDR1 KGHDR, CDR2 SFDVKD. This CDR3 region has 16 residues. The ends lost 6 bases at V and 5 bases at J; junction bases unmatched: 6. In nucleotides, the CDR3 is TGTGCCACCAGTAGAACTAGCGGGAGGGTCCACAATGAGCAGTTCTTC. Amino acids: CATSRTSGRVHNEQFF.

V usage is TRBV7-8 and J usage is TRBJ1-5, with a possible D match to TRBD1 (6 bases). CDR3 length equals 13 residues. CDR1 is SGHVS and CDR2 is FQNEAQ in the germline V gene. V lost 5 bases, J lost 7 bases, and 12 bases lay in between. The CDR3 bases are TGTGCCAGCAGCCCCACAGGGCGGCAGCCCCAGCATTTT. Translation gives CASSPTGRQPQHF.

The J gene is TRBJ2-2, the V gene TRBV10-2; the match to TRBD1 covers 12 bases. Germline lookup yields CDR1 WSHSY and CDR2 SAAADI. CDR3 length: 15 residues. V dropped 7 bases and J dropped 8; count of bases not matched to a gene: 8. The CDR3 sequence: CASKTGTGGSGELFF. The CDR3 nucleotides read TGCGCCAGCAAGACCGGGACAGGGGGCTCGGGGGAGCTGTTTTTT.

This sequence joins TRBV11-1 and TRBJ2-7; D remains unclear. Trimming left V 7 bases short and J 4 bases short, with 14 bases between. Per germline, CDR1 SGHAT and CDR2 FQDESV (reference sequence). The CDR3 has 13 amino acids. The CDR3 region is CASTHRSGYEQYF. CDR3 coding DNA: TGTGCCAGCACCCATCGGTCCGGTTACGAGCAGTACTTC.

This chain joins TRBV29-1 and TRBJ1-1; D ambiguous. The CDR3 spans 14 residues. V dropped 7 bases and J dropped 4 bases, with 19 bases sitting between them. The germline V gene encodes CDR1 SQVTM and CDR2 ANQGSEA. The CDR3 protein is CSADAVKYTTEAFF. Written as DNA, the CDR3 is TGCAGCGCCGACGCGGTCAAATATACCACTGAAGCTTTCTTT.

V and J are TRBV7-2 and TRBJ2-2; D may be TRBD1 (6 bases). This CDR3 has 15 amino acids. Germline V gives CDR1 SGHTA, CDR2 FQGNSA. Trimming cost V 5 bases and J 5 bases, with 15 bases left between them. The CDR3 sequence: CASSLQGSGTGELFF. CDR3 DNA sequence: TGTGCCAGCAGCCTACAGGGCTCCGGGACCGGGGAGCTGTTTTTT.

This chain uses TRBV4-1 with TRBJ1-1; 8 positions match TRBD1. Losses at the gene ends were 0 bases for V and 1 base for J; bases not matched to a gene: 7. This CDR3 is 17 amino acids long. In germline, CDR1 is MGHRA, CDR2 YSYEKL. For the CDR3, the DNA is TGCGCCAGCAGCCAAGATCCGTCAGGGGGCCGGAACACTGAAGCTTTCTTT. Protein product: CASSQDPSGGRNTEAFF.

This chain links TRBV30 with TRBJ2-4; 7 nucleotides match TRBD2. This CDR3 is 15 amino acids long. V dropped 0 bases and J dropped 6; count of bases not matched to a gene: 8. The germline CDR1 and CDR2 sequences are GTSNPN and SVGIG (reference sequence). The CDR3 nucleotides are TGTGCCTGGAGTGTAGTACGGACTAGGGGAAACATTCAGTACTTC. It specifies CAWSVVRTRGNIQYF.

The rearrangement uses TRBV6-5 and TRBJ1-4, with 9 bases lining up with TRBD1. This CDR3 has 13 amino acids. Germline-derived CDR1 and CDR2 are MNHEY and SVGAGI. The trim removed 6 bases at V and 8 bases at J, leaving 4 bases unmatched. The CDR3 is CASSGTGNEKLFF. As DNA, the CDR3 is TGTGCCAGCAGCGGGACAGGGAACGAAAAACTGTTTTTT.

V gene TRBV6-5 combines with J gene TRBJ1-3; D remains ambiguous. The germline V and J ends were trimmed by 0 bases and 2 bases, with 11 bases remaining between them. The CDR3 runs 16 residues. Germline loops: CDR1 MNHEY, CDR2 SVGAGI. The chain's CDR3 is CASSYSARGPGNTIYF. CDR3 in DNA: TGTGCCAGCAGTTACTCAGCCCGCGGCCCTGGAAACACCATATATTTT.

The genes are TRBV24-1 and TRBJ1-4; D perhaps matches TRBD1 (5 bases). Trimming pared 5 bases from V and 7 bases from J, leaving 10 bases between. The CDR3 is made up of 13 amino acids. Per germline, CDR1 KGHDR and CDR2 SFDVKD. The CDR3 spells CATSGAGSEKLFF. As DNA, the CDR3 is TGTGCCACCAGTGGGGCAGGGAGTGAAAAACTGTTTTTT.

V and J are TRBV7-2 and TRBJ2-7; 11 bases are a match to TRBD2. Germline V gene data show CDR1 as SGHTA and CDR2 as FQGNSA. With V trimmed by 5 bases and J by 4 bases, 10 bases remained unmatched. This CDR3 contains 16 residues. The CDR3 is CASSPRLAGLTYEQYF. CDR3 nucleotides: TGTGCCAGCAGCCCCAGACTAGCGGGACTTACATACGAGCAGTACTTC. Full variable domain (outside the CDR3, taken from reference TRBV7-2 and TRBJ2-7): GAGVSQSPSNKVTEKGKDVELRCDPISGHTALYWYRQSLGQGLEFLIYFQGNSAPDKSGLPSDRFSAERTGGSVSTLTIQRTQQEDSAVYLCASSPRLAGLTYEQYFGPGTRLTVT.

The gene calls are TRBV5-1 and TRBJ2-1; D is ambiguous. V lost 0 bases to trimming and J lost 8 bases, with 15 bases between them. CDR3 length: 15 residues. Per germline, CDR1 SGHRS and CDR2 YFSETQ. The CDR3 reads CASSLAWTLADEQFF. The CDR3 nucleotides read TGCGCCAGCAGCTTGGCCTGGACGCTTGCGGATGAGCAGTTCTTC.

The CDR3 is CASSGVGQGFGSNYGYTF. CDR3 sequence (DNA): TGTGCCAGCAGCGGGGTGGGTCAGGGTTTTGGGTCTAACTATGGCTACACCTTC. The rearrangement links TRBV11-2 to TRBJ1-2; tentative D call: TRBD1 (5 bases). The CDR3 is 18 residues long. Germline assignment: CDR1 SGHAT and CDR2 FQNNGV. V shed 5 bases and J shed 0 bases, with 22 bases lying between them.